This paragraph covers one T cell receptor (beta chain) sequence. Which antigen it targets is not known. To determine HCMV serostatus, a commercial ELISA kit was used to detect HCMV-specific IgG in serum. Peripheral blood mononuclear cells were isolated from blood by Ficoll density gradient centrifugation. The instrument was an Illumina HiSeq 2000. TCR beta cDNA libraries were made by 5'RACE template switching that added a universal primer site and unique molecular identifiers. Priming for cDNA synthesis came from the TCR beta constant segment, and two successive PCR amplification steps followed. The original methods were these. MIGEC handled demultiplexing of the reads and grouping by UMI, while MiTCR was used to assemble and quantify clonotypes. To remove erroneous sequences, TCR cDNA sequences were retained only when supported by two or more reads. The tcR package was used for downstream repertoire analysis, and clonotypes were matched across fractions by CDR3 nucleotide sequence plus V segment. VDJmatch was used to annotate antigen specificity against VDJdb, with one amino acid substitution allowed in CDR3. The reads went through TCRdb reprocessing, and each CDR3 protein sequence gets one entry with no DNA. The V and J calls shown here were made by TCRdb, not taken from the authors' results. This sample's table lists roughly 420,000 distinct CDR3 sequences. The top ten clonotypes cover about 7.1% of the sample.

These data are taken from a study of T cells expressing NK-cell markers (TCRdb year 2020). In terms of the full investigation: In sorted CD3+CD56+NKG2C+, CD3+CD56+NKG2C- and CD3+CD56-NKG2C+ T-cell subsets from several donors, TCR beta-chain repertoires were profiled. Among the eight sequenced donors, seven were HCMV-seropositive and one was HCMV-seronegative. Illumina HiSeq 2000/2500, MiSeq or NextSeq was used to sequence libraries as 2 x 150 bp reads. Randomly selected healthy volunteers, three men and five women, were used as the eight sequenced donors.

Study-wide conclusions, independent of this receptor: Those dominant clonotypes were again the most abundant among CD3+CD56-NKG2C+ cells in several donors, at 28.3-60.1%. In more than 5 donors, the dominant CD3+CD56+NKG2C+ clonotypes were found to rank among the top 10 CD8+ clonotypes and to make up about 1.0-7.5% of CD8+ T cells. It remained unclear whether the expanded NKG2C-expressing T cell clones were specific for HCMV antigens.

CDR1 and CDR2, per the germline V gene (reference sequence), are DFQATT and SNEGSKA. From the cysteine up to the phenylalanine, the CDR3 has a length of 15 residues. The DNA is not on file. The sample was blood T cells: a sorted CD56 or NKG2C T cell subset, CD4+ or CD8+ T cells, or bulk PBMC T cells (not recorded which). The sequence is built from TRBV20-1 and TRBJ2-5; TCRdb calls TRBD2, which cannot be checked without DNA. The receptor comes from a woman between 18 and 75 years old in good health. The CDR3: CSARATSGRGETQYF.